What follows is one T cell receptor beta chain and its context. Its antigen is unidentified. The data originate from a study of blood T cells in healthy people across ages. Regarding the study as a whole: Expanded clonotype shifts may have been confounded, as the donors had an unknown CMV status. Relative to aged donors, long-lived donors carried more naive CD4+ cells and displayed higher diversity.

Next came a second PCR, run for roughly 6 to 11 cycles, which used a sample-barcoded 5' primer along with a J-beta primer mix. TCRdb used MiXCR to reprocess the 5' RACE reads, holding one entry per CDR3 protein. Seen here are around 970,000 distinct CDR3 sequences, roughly half observed once, and the top ten hold about 21%. The CDR3 length is 17 residues. The V gene's germline CDR1 is SGDLS and CDR2 YYNGEE. V shed 4 bases, J shed 3 bases, and the junction held 14 bases outside the gene matches. Each of the donors had approximately 10 milliliters of peripheral blood drawn into EDTA-treated Vacutainer tubes. Isolated per sample were at least 7 million PBMCs.

This clonotype was obtained from a woman between 55 and 75 years old in good health. The gene calls are TRBV9 and TRBJ2-3; the match to TRBD1 covers 7 bases. The material sequenced was blood. The CDR3 reads CASSSAHHRGGTDTQYF. In DNA, the CDR3 is TGTGCCAGCAGCTCCGCTCATCACAGGGGTGGGACAGATACGCAGTATTTT.